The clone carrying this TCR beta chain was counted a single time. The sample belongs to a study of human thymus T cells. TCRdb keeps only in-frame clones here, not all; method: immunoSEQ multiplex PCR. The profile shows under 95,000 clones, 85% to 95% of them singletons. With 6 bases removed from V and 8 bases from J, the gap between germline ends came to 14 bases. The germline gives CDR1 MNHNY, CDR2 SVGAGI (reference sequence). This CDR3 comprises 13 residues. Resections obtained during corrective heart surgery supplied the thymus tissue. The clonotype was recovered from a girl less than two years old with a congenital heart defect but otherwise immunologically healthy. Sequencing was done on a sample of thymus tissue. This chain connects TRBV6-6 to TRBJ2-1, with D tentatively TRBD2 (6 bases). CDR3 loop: CASSPSDRDEQFF. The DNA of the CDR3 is TGTGCCAGCAGCCCTAGCGACCGGGATGAGCAGTTCTTC.